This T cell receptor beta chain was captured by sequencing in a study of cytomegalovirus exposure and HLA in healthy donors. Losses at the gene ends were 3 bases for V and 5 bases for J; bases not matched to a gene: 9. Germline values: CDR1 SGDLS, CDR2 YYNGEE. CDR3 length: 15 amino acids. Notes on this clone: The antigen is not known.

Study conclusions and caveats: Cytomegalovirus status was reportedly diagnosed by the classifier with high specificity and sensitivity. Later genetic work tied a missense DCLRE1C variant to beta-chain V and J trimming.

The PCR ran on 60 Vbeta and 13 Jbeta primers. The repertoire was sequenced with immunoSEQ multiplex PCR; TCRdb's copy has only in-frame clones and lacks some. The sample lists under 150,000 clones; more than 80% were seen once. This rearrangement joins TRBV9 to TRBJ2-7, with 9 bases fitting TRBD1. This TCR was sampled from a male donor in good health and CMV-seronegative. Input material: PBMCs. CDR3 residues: CASSASRDRAHEQYF. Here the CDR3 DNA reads TGTGCCAGCAGCGCGAGCCGGGACAGGGCCCACGAGCAGTACTTC.